This is a list of T cell receptor beta chains from one sample in a study of somatic mutations in cytotoxic T cells in rheumatoid arthritis. Sequenced by immunoSEQ multiplex PCR; TCRdb stores in-frame clones only, minus some. Of some 40,000 clones listed, around 80% are singletons. The sample comprised CD8+ T cells sorted from blood. The receptor set was obtained from a man aged 35-49 years in good health. Each CDR3 is given with its conserved first and last residue. D genes are given only for firm matches. Expanded clones get a size class; other rows say once, few or many, or leave the size out.

abundance,j_gene,d_gene,v_gene,CDR3aa,CDR3nt
few,TRBJ1-1,.,TRBV7-9,CASSLSDTEAFF,TGTGCCAGCAGCCTATCTGACACTGAAGCTTTCTTT
.,TRBJ2-7,.,TRBV7-2,CASSFAGPYEQYF,TGTGCCAGCAGCTTCGCGGGACCCTACGAGCAGTACTTC
once,TRBJ2-5,TRBD1,TRBV6-5,CASSPTGGVLETQYF,TGTGCCAGCAGTCCAACAGGGGGCGTTTTGGAGACCCAGTACTTC
.,TRBJ1-1,.,TRBV4-1,CASNRVGGGKNTEAFF,TGCGCCAGCAATAGAGTAGGGGGGGGGAAGAACACTGAAGCTTTCTTT
.,TRBJ1-2,.,TRBV7-9,CASSLSRDGYTF,TGTGCCAGCAGCTTATCGAGGGATGGCTACACCTTC
.,TRBJ2-3,.,TRBV9,CASSVGVRITDTQYF,TGTGCCAGCAGCGTAGGGGTCAGGATCACAGATACGCAGTATTTT
.,TRBJ2-1,.,TRBV27,CASSLRGPNEQFF,TGTGCCAGCAGTTTACGGGGGCCCAATGAGCAGTTCTTC
.,TRBJ1-2,.,TRBV6-5,CASSPGGTGSYTF,TGTGCCAGCAGCCCCGGCGGCACCGGGAGCTACACCTTC
.,TRBJ2-7,TRBD2,TRBV4-3,CASSQAWGGSTYEQYF,TGCGCCAGCAGCCAGGCCTGGGGGGGGTCGACCTACGAGCAGTACTTC
.,TRBJ2-5,.,TRBV12-2,CASRQGGRVETQYF,TGTGCAAGTCGCCAAGGGGGTAGGGTGGAGACCCAGTACTTC
.,TRBJ2-7,TRBD1,TRBV18,CASSLSTGVYEQYF,TGTGCCAGCTCACTCTCGACAGGGGTGTACGAGCAGTACTTC
.,TRBJ2-1,TRBD2,TRBV19,CASSRASGPLGNEQFF,TGTGCCAGTAGTAGAGCTAGCGGCCCCCTGGGGAATGAGCAGTTCTTC
.,TRBJ2-1,TRBD1,TRBV28,CASSLSGTARGHEQFF,TGTGCCAGCAGTTTATCCGGGACAGCAAGGGGGCATGAGCAGTTCTTC
once,TRBJ1-1,.,TRBV6-5,CASSPTGYQAFF,TGTGCCAGCAGCCCAACAGGGTATCAAGCTTTCTTT
few,TRBJ2-1,TRBD2,TRBV13,CASSLRLAGDYNEQFF,TGTGCCAGCAGCTTACGGCTAGCGGGAGACTACAATGAGCAGTTCTTC
.,TRBJ2-1,.,TRBV15,CATSRDRLGRSWGEQFF,TGTGCCACCAGCAGAGATCGCTTGGGGCGCAGTTGGGGTGAGCAGTTCTTC
.,TRBJ1-1,.,TRBV4-1,CASSQVPGTEAFF,TGCGCCAGCAGCCAAGTCCCGGGAACTGAAGCTTTCTTT
.,TRBJ2-1,TRBD2,TRBV7-9,CASRTSGDNEQFF,TGTGCCAGCCGAACTAGCGGGGACAATGAGCAGTTCTTC
.,TRBJ1-5,.,TRBV19,CASSLSAEGSNQPQHF,TGTGCCAGTAGTCTCTCCGCGGAGGGTAGCAATCAGCCCCAGCATTTT
.,TRBJ2-1,.,TRBV7-9,CASRRGLPSFYNEQFF,TGTGCCAGCAGGAGGGGCCTTCCTTCTTTCTACAATGAGCAGTTCTTC
.,TRBJ2-7,TRBD2,TRBV9,CASSGTPGTSSYEQYF,TGTGCCAGCAGCGGGACCCCCGGGACTAGCTCCTACGAGCAGTACTTC
.,TRBJ2-1,TRBD2,TRBV6-1,CASSELAGSYNEQFF,TGTGCCAGCAGTGAACTAGCGGGCTCCTACAATGAGCAGTTCTTC
.,TRBJ2-3,.,TRBV28,CAWGEAQPDTQYF,TGTGCCTGGGGGGAAGCCCAGCCAGATACGCAGTATTTT
.,TRBJ2-2,.,TRBV5-1,CASSLEAGTNTGELFF,TGCGCCAGCAGCTTGGAGGCGGGGACGAACACCGGGGAGCTGTTTTTT
.,TRBJ1-1,.,TRBV10-2,CASSESVPEAFF,TGCGCCAGCAGTGAGTCCGTACCTGAAGCTTTCTTT
.,TRBJ2-7,.,TRBV28,CASSSPDTTYEQYF,TGTGCCAGCAGTTCCCCGGACACAACTTACGAGCAGTACTTC
.,TRBJ2-7,.,TRBV29-1,CSVVTRDYEQYF,TGCAGCGTTGTGACTAGAGACTACGAGCAGTACTTC
.,TRBJ2-7,.,TRBV28,CASSLGQVGTYEQYF,TGTGCCAGCAGTTTAGGTCAGGTGGGCACCTACGAGCAGTACTTC
.,TRBJ2-1,TRBD2,TRBV27,CASSASGSVEQFF,TGTGCCAGCAGTGCTAGCGGGAGCGTTGAGCAGTTCTTC
.,TRBJ2-3,.,TRBV7-2,CASSHPRYRRESDTQYF,TGTGCCAGCAGCCACCCCCGGTATCGGAGGGAGTCAGATACGCAGTATTTT
.,TRBJ2-3,.,TRBV9,CASSGDGRWDTQYF,TGTGCCAGCAGCGGAGACGGGAGATGGGATACGCAGTATTTT
.,TRBJ2-1,.,TRBV13,CASSPKSAYNEQFF,TGTGCCAGCAGCCCTAAATCCGCCTACAATGAGCAGTTCTTC
.,TRBJ1-2,TRBD1,TRBV30,CAWGGQGNAGYTF,TGTGCCTGGGGGGGACAGGGGAACGCTGGCTACACCTTC
.,TRBJ2-1,TRBD2,TRBV27,CASSFSPTGTSGPYYNEQFF,TGTGCCAGCAGTTTTTCCCCAACCGGGACTAGCGGGCCCTACTACAATGAGCAGTTCTTC
.,TRBJ2-7,.,TRBV30,CAWSVIYEQYF,TGTGCCTGGAGTGTCATATACGAGCAGTACTTC
.,TRBJ2-1,.,TRBV9,CASSGGEQFF,TGTGCCAGCTCGGGGGGCGAGCAGTTCTTC
.,TRBJ2-7,TRBD2,TRBV10-2,CASSEASGSKNEQYF,TGCGCCAGCAGTGAGGCTAGCGGGAGTAAGAACGAGCAGTACTTC
.,TRBJ2-1,TRBD2,TRBV29-1,CSVEELAGERDEQFF,TGCAGCGTTGAAGAACTAGCGGGAGAAAGGGATGAGCAGTTCTTC
.,TRBJ1-5,TRBD1,TRBV5-5,CASSSGTGALSNQPQHF,TGTGCCAGCAGTTCCGGGACAGGGGCCCTTAGCAATCAGCCCCAGCATTTT
.,TRBJ2-1,.,TRBV10-2,CASSNTDRGDEQFF,TGCGCCAGCAGTAATACTGATCGAGGGGATGAGCAGTTCTTC
.,TRBJ1-2,.,TRBV27,CASSLTGLYGYTF,TGTGCCAGCAGTTTAACAGGACTCTATGGCTACACCTTC
.,TRBJ2-7,TRBD1,TRBV5-6,CASSSTGTGFREQYF,TGTGCCAGCAGCTCCACCGGGACAGGGTTTCGAGAGCAGTACTTC
.,TRBJ2-5,.,TRBV9,CASSVGTAQETQYF,TGTGCCAGCAGCGTAGGGACAGCCCAAGAGACCCAGTACTTC
.,TRBJ2-1,TRBD2,TRBV4-1,CASSQSPPTGLAYNEQFF,TGCGCCAGCAGCCAATCCCCCCCCACGGGACTAGCCTACAATGAGCAGTTCTTC
.,TRBJ2-7,.,TRBV7-9,CASSFGGFGYEQYF,TGTGCCAGCAGCTTTGGTGGGTTTGGCTACGAGCAGTACTTC
.,TRBJ2-7,TRBD1,TRBV7-8,CASSLKQGANLAEQYF,TGTGCCAGCAGCTTAAAGCAGGGGGCCAACCTTGCGGAGCAGTACTTC
few,TRBJ2-7,TRBD2,TRBV4-1,CASSQDGGGYYEQYF,TGCGCCAGCAGCCAAGATGGGGGGGGTTACTACGAGCAGTACTTC
.,TRBJ2-1,TRBD2,TRBV7-2,CASSSSSGRASNEQFF,TGTGCCAGCAGCTCGTCTAGCGGGAGGGCCTCCAATGAGCAGTTCTTC
.,TRBJ2-3,.,TRBV12-5,CASGLERPDTQYF,TGTGCTAGTGGTTTGGAGAGGCCAGATACGCAGTATTTT
.,TRBJ2-7,TRBD1,TRBV19,CASSKGQGGGYEQYF,TGTGCCAGTAGTAAGGGACAGGGCGGTGGCTACGAGCAGTACTTC
.,TRBJ2-2,.,TRBV27,CASSTPRGELFF,TGTGCCAGCAGTACGCCCCGCGGGGAGCTGTTTTTT
.,TRBJ2-3,.,TRBV7-3,CASSSSNTDTQYF,TGTGCCAGCAGCTCCTCAAACACAGATACGCAGTATTTT
.,TRBJ2-7,.,TRBV19,CASSPFGGSYEQYF,TGTGCCAGTAGCCCGTTTGGCGGCTCCTACGAGCAGTACTTC
.,TRBJ1-1,.,TRBV6-5,CASSYSAQGFGEAFF,TGTGCCAGCAGTTACTCGGCGCAGGGGTTTGGGGAAGCTTTCTTT
once,TRBJ1-1,.,TRBV2,CASSWTVNTEAFF,TGTGCCAGCAGTTGGACGGTGAACACTGAAGCTTTCTTT
once,TRBJ2-7,TRBD1,TRBV4-1,CASSQDQQGARGQYF,TGCGCCAGCAGCCAAGATCAACAGGGGGCTAGGGGGCAGTACTTC
few,TRBJ2-1,.,TRBV15,CATSPRTGWDNEQFF,TGTGCCACCAGCCCCCGTACAGGGTGGGACAATGAGCAGTTCTTC